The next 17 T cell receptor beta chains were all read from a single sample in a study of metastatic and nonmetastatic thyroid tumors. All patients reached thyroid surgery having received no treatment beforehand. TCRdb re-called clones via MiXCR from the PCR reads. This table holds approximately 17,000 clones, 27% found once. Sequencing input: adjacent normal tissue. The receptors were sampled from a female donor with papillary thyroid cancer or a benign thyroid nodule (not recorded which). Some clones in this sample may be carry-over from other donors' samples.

CDR3 nucleotides: TGTGCCTGGAGTATCAGCGGACAGAGGAATTCACCCCTCCACTTT. Translated: CAWSISGQRNSPLHF. The chain is built from TRBV30 and TRBJ1-6; tentative D call: TRBD1 (6 bases). The CDR3 is 15 amino acids. Germline CDR1 GTSNPN, CDR2 SVGIG (reference sequence). Trimming stripped 2 bases from V and 7 bases from J, with 15 bases between.

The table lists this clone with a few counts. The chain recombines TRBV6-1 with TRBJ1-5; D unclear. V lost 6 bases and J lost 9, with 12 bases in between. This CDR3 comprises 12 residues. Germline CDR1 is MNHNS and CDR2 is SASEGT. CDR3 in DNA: TGTGCCAGCAGGCCCCGTCCGGGGCCCCAGCATTTT. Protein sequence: CASRPRPGPQHF.

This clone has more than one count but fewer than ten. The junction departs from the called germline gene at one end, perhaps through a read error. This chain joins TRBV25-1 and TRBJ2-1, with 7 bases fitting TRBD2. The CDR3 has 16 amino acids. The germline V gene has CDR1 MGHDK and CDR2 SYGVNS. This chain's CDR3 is CASSESGGGSHNGQFF. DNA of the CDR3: TGTGCCAGCAGTGAATCGGGCGGGGGTTCGCACAATGGGCAGTTCTTC.

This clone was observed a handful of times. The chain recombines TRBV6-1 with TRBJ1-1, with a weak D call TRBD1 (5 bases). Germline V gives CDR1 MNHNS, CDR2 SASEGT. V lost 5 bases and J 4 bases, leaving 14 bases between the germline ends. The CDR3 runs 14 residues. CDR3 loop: CASSHTQGATEAFF. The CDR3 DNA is TGTGCCAGCAGTCATACCCAGGGCGCCACTGAAGCTTTCTTT.

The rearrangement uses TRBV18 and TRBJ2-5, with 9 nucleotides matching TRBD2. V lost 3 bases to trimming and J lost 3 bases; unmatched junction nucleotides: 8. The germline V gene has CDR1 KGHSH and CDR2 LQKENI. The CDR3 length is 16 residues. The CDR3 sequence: CASSPQLAGGKETQYF. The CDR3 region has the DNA TGTGCCAGCTCACCCCAACTAGCGGGTGGCAAAGAGACCCAGTACTTC. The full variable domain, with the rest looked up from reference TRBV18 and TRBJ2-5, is NAGVMQNPRHLVRRRGQEARLRCSPMKGHSHVYWYRQLPEEGLKFMVYLQKENIIDESGMPKERFSAEFPKEGPSILRIQQVVRGDSAAYFCASSPQLAGGKETQYFGPGTRLLVL.

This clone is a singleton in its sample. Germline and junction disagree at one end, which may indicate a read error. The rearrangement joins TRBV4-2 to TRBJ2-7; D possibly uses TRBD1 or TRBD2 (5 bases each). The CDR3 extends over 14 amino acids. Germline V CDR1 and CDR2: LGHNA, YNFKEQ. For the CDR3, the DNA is TGTGCCATCAGCCCTGCGGGCTTTGGGGCGGATCAGTACTTC. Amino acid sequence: CAISPAGFGADQYF.

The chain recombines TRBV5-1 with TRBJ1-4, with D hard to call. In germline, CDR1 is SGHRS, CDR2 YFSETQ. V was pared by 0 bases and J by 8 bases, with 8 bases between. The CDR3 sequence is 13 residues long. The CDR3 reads CASSLDPQEKLFF. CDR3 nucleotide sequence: TGCGCCAGCAGCTTGGACCCGCAGGAAAAACTGTTTTTT.

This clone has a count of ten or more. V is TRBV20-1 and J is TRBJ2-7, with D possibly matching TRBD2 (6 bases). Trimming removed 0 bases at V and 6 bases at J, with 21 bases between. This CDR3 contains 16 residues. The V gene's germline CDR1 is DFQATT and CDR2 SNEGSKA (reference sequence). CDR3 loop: CSARDRREPRTTEQYF. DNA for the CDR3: TGCAGTGCTAGAGATCGCCGGGAGCCACGGACTACCGAGCAGTACTTC.

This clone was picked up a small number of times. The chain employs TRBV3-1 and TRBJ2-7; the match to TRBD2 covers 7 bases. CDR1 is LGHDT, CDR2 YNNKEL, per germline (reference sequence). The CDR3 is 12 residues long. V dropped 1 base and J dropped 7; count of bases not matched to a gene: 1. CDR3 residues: CASSQGGGEQYF. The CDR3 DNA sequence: TGTGCCAGCAGCCAAGGGGGAGGGGAGCAGTACTTC.

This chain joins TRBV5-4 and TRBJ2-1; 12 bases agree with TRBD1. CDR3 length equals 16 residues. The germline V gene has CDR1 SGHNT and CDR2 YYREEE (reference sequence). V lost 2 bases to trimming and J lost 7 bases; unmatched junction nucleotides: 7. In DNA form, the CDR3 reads TGTGCCAGCAGCTTTAGGGGACAGGGGGCGAAAAATGAGCAGTTCTTC. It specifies CASSFRGQGAKNEQFF.

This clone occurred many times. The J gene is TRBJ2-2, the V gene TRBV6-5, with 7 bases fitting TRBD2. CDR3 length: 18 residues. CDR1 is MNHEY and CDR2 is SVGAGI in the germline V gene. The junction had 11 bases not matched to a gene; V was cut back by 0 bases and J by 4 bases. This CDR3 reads CASSYSGGFEASTGELFF. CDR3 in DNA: TGTGCCAGCAGTTACTCGGGAGGGTTTGAGGCTAGCACCGGGGAGCTGTTTTTT.

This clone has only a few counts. CDR3 in DNA: TGCGCCAGCAGCCAAGGGCAGGCCAGCTCCTACGAGCAGTACTTC. It is translated as CASSQGQASSYEQYF. The chain is built from TRBV4-3 and TRBJ2-7; D uncertain. Germline V gene data show CDR1 as LGHNA and CDR2 as YSLEER. CDR3 length: 15 amino acids. V was clipped by 1 base and J by 0 bases, with 10 bases between them.

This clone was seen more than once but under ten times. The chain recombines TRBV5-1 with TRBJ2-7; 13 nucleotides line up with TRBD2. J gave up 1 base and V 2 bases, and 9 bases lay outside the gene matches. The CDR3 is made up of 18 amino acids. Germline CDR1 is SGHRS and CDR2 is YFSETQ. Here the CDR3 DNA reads TGCGCCAGCAGCTTAGAACCGGGACTAGCGGGACAGTCCTACGAGCAGTACTTC. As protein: CASSLEPGLAGQSYEQYF.

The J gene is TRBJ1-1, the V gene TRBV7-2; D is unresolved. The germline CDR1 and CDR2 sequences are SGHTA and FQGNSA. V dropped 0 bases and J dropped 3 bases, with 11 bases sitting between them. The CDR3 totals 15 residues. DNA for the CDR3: TGTGCCAGCAGCTTAGCCCGGGCTCGATACACTGAAGCTTTCTTT. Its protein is CASSLARARYTEAFF. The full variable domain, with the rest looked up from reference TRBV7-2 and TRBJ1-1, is GAGVSQSPSNKVTEKGKDVELRCDPISGHTALYWYRQSLGQGLEFLIYFQGNSAPDKSGLPSDRFSAERTGGSVSTLTIQRTQQEDSAVYLCASSLARARYTEAFFGQGTRLTVV.

This chain's CDR3 is CASSPGGHPGELFF. For the CDR3, the DNA is TGTGCCAGCAGCCCGGGAGGGCACCCCGGGGAGCTGTTTTTT. J is TRBJ2-2 and V is TRBV3-1; 8 bases are a match to TRBD2. With 4 bases clipped from V and 6 bases from J, the junction kept 4 bases outside the gene matches. CDR1 LGHDT and CDR2 YNNKEL come from the germline V gene (reference sequence). The CDR3 consists of 14 residues.

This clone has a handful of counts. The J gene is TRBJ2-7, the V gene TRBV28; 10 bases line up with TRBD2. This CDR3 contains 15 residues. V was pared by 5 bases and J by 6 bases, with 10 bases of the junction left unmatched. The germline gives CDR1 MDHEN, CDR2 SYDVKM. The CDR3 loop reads CASSPVLAGAGEQYF. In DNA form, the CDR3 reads TGTGCCAGCAGTCCCGTCCTAGCGGGAGCCGGCGAGCAGTACTTC.

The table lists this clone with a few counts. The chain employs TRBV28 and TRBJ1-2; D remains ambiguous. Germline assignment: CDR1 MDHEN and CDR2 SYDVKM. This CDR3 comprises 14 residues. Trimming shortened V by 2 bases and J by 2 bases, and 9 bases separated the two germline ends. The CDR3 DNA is TGTGCCAGCAGTTTACCCGGCAGCAACTATGGCTACACCTTC. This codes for CASSLPGSNYGYTF.